These 10 T cell receptor beta chains share one sample of origin, sequenced in a study of tissue T cells after allogeneic stem cell transplantation (dated by TCRdb to the early 2020s). The library relied on the immunoSEQ multiplex PCR assay. In its TCRdb copy, this immuneACCESS table keeps in-frame sequences only and misses some clones. Where compared with another copy, unresolved V genes explain less than half of these, and the others have no known cause. For this sample the table gives more than 45,000 clones, of which nearly 75% were detected only once. The leading ten clones occupy about 0.71% of the sample. Sequenced sample: sorted cells pooled from one or two spleens. The receptors here all came from a pool of C57BL/6 mice in good health.

This clone was seen just once. Germline and genes: mouse. The missing CDR3 end, 1 residue past where the read stops, is filled in from the germline J gene. The chain combines TRBV19 with TRBJ2-7; 10 positions agree with TRBD2. CDR1 and CDR2 (germline): FNHDT, SITEND (reference sequence). CDR3 size: 14 residues. V lost 2 bases, J lost 6 bases, and 5 bases stayed unmatched. The CDR3 bases that were read are TGTGCCAGCAGTATCACTGGGGGGGGCACTGAACAGTAC. It specifies CASSITGGGTEQY. The full CDR3 sequence reads CASSITGGGTEQYF.

For this clone: The genes and germline here are from mouse. With the read ending 1 residue before the CDR3 end, the germline J gene is used to fill in that end. The chain recombines TRBV14 with TRBJ2-7, with 8 bases fitting TRBD1. CDR1 SGHDT and CDR2 FRDEAV come from the germline V gene. The CDR3 totals 14 residues. J lost 4 bases, V lost 4 bases, and 7 bases had no gene match. The CDR3 sequence is CASSPGTGLYEQYF. CDR3 bases read: TGTGCCAGCAGTCCCGGGACAGGACTATATGAACAGTAC.

This clone was seen once. The genes and germline here are from mouse. The CDR3 extends 1 residue past the end of the read, so its final part is completed from the germline J gene. V is TRBV13-1 and J is TRBJ1-6, with D possibly matching TRBD1 (6 bases). TRBJ1-6 is designated an ORF whose function remains uncertain. This CDR3 contains 14 residues. Trimming shortened V by 1 base and J by 7 bases, and 9 bases separated the two germline ends. Per germline, CDR1 NSHNY and CDR2 SYGAGN. This chain's CDR3 is CASSDPGANSPLYF. Partial CDR3 DNA: TGTGCCAGCAGTGATCCGGGGGCGAATTCGCCCCTCTAC.

Points on this clone: Gene names and germline match the mouse. The CDR3 end falls 1 residue outside the read, so it is completed with the germline J gene. The V gene is TRBV3, the J gene TRBJ2-5, with 8 nucleotides matching TRBD2. This CDR3 has 15 residues. The V gene end was trimmed by 2 bases and the J gene end by 1 base; junction bases not matched to a gene: 2. Germline V gene sequence: CDR1 SNHLY, CDR2 FYNGKV (reference sequence). CDR3 DNA (partial): TGTGCCAGCAGCTTACACTGGGGGTACCAAGACACCCAGTAC. Its protein is CASSLHWGYQDTQY. The full-length CDR3 reads as CASSLHWGYQDTQYF. Complete variable domain (other parts from reference TRBV3 and TRBJ2-5): GPKVLQIPSHQIIDMGQMVTLNCDPVSNHLYFYWYKQILGQQMEFLVNFYNGKVMEKSKLFKDQFSVERPDGSYFTLKIQPTALEDSAVYFCASSLHWGYQDTQYFGPGTRLLVL.

On this clone: Gene names refer to mouse genes. Read coverage stops 1 residue before the CDR3 terminus; the germline J gene supplies the remainder. This sequence joins TRBV31 and TRBJ1-3; 9 bases are shared with TRBD1. V lost 0 bases to trimming and J lost 3 bases; unmatched junction nucleotides: 3. The CDR3 is 15 residues long. Germline CDR1 and CDR2: GKSSPN and SITVG. CDR3 in amino acids: CAWSLGTGYGNTLYF. CDR3 DNA (partial): TGTGCCTGGAGTCTAGGGACAGGGTATGGAAATACGCTCTAT.

On this clone itself: Here the gene names and germline are mouse. CDR3: CASTGTGVAEQFF. The DNA read from the CDR3 is TGTGCCAGCACCGGGACAGGGGTGGCTGAGCAGTTC. The J gene is TRBJ2-1, the V gene TRBV19; 10 nucleotides line up with TRBD1. The read is 1 residue too short to cover the CDR3 end, so that end is filled in from the germline J gene. The CDR3 has 13 amino acids. V shed 6 bases, J shed 7 bases, and the junction held 4 bases outside the gene matches. Germline CDR1 and CDR2: FNHDT and SITEND (reference sequence).

Note on this clone: Any gene name here is a mouse gene name. The DNA ends 1 residue before the CDR3 does, and the rest of the CDR3 is filled in from the germline J gene. The chain joins TRBV19 to TRBJ2-3, with D tentatively TRBD1 (5 bases). Trimming shortened V by 6 bases and J by 0 bases, and 8 bases separated the two germline ends. Germline CDR1 reads FNHDT; CDR2 reads SITEND (reference sequence). This CDR3 is built from 13 residues. The CDR3 DNA, read in part, is TGTGCCAGCAAGGGGAATAGTGCAGAAACGCTGTAT. Translated: CASKGNSAETLY. The entire CDR3 protein is CASKGNSAETLYF.

Worth noting for this clone: Each gene name is a mouse one. The sequenced fragment ends 1 residue before the CDR3 boundary, so the rest is inferred from the germline J gene. The chain employs TRBV31 and TRBJ1-2; 9 bases are shared with TRBD1. The CDR3 runs 13 residues. J was trimmed by 4 bases and V by 2 bases; bases with no gene match: 2. CDR1 is GKSSPN, CDR2 SITVG, per germline. CDR3 bases read: TGTGCCTGGAGTACAGGGGGCGGCTCCGACTACACC. Translating it yields CAWSTGGGSDYT. The full-length CDR3 reads as CAWSTGGGSDYTF.

Details on this clone: Each gene name is a mouse one. Coverage ceases 1 residue before the CDR3 finishes, and the germline J gene fills in the end. The rearrangement joins TRBV3 to TRBJ2-4; TRBD2 aligns across 10 bases. V shed 4 bases and J 4 bases; nucleotides not matched to a gene: 2. This CDR3 is 14 amino acids long. Germline CDR1 reads SNHLY; CDR2 reads FYNGKV (reference sequence). CDR3 protein: CASSSGLGENTLYF. The covered CDR3 bases are TGTGCCAGCAGCTCAGGACTGGGGGAAAACACCTTGTAC.

This clone was counted between two and nine times. Gene names refer to mouse genes. The CDR3 loop reads CASSFGGRYEQYF. The part of the CDR3 DNA that was read is TGTGCCAGCAGTTTCGGGGGCAGATATGAACAGTAC. The chain employs TRBV14 and TRBJ2-7, with D tentatively TRBD1 or TRBD2 (6 bases each). The read terminates 1 residue ahead of where the CDR3 ends, so the germline J gene completes it. Germline V gene data show CDR1 as SGHDT and CDR2 as FRDEAV. The CDR3 totals 13 residues. Trimming cost V 1 base and J 4 bases, with 9 bases left between them.